Listed below are T cell receptor beta chains from one sample, sequenced in a study of T cell repertoires in cytomegalovirus infection. TCRdb analysed the reads with MiXCR anew, one entry per CDR3 protein. The sample has nearly 650,000 distinct CDR3 sequences, 20% to 25% seen once; the top ten hold around 7.6%. Specimen: CD8+ T cells from PBMCs. The receptors originated from a human donor in good health (CMV status not recorded). Some clones in this sample may be carry-over from other donors' samples. CDR3s include the opening cysteine and the closing phenylalanine or tryptophan. The order of the fields is D gene, clone size, V gene, J gene, CDR3 protein, CDR3 DNA. D genes are given only for firm matches. Some rows mark clone size as missing; the rest say once, few, many or name a class of expanded clone.

>NA|NA|TRBV7-9|TRBJ1-1
CASSLVSAMNTEAFF
TGTGCCAGCAGCTTAGTCTCCGCAATGAACACTGAAGCTTTCTTT
>NA|NA|TRBV7-9|TRBJ1-2
CASSPTHYGYTF
TGTGCCAGCAGCCCAACCCACTATGGCTACACCTTC
>NA|once|TRBV12-3/TRBV12-4|TRBJ1-1
CTSNPTSGVTEAFF
TGTACCAGCAATCCTACGTCTGGGGTAACTGAAGCTTTCTTT
>TRBD2|many|TRBV7-6|TRBJ2-1
CASSLARGGREQFF
TGTGCCAGCAGCTTAGCGCGGGGGGGCCGGGAGCAGTTCTTC
>NA|NA|TRBV20-1|TRBJ2-1
CSATGWRPSYNEQFF
TGCAGTGCCACCGGGTGGAGGCCCTCCTACAATGAGCAGTTCTTC
>TRBD2|NA|TRBV6-1|TRBJ2-5
CASSEASGGAGETQYF
TGTGCCAGCAGTGAGGCCAGCGGGGGGGCCGGAGAGACCCAGTACTTC
>TRBD1|NA|TRBV20-1|TRBJ2-2
CSARPPGQGTGELFF
TGCAGTGCTAGGCCACCGGGACAGGGGACCGGGGAGCTGTTTTTT
>NA|NA|TRBV28|TRBJ2-2
CASSQWTANTGELFF
TGTGCCAGCAGTCAATGGACGGCGAACACCGGGGAGCTGTTTTTT
>NA|few|TRBV12-3/TRBV12-4|TRBJ2-1
CASSLGQQINEQFF
TGTGCCAGCAGTTTAGGACAGCAAATCAATGAGCAGTTCTTC
>NA|few|TRBV19|TRBJ1-2
CATGSYGYTF
TGTGCCACAGGGTCCTATGGCTACACCTTC
>NA|few|TRBV6-2/TRBV6-3|TRBJ1-1
CASSYGGLAEAFF
TGTGCCAGCAGTTACGGGGGTTTGGCTGAAGCTTTCTTT
>NA|many|TRBV7-6|TRBJ1-1
CASSLQVWTEAFF
TGTGCCAGCAGCCTTCAAGTTTGGACTGAAGCTTTCTTT
>TRBD1|few|TRBV4-2|TRBJ1-5
CASSHPLPGQGNQPQHF
TGTGCCAGCAGCCATCCTCTCCCGGGACAGGGGAATCAGCCCCAGCATTTT
>NA|many|TRBV7-8|TRBJ1-3
CASSSGGNGNTIYF
TGTGCCAGCAGTTCGGGGGGTAACGGAAACACCATATATTTT
>NA|NA|TRBV20-1|TRBJ1-6
CSARDPRDSPLHF
TGCAGTGCTAGAGATCCGAGGGATTCACCCCTCCACTTT
>NA|many|TRBV7-2|TRBJ1-2
CASSLAVMRVGDGYTF
TGTGCCAGCAGCTTAGCGGTGATGAGGGTAGGTGATGGCTACACCTTC
>NA|NA|TRBV13|TRBJ2-1
CASTSGLGNEQFF
TGTGCCAGCACTTCCGGTTTGGGGAATGAGCAGTTCTTC
>TRBD1|NA|TRBV29-1|TRBJ1-2
CSVEDEDRGHGYTF
TGCAGCGTTGAAGATGAGGACAGGGGCCATGGCTACACCTTC
>NA|few|TRBV27|TRBJ2-1
CASRYGGEQFF
TGTGCCAGCAGATACGGGGGCGAGCAGTTCTTC
>NA|once|TRBV6-2/TRBV6-3|TRBJ2-1
CVSSRVGEAVNEQFF
TGTGTCAGCAGTCGCGTCGGGGAGGCGGTCAATGAGCAGTTCTTC
>TRBD1|NA|TRBV29-1|TRBJ2-1
CSGIPGQGVYNEQFF
TGCAGCGGGATACCGGGACAGGGGGTCTACAATGAGCAGTTCTTC
>TRBD2|NA|TRBV7-9|TRBJ2-1
CANSILSGGAAYNEQFF
TGTGCCAACAGCATTCTTAGCGGGGGGGCCGCCTACAATGAGCAGTTCTTC
>NA|few|TRBV12-5|TRBJ1-6
CASGLPAQGDSPLHF
TGTGCTAGTGGTTTGCCCGCTCAAGGGGATTCACCCCTCCACTTT
>NA|few|TRBV11-2|TRBJ1-1
CASSRRATDTTNTEAFF
TGTGCCAGCAGCCGCCGGGCGACCGATACGACGAACACTGAAGCTTTCTTT
>TRBD1|NA|TRBV7-6|TRBJ2-2
CANSLNRGNTGELFF
TGTGCCAACAGCTTGAACAGGGGTAACACCGGGGAGCTGTTTTTT
>TRBD2|NA|TRBV28|TRBJ2-1
CASSSSGGDSGQFF
TGTGCCAGCAGTTCTAGCGGGGGGGACAGTGGGCAGTTCTTC
>NA|NA|TRBV2|TRBJ1-2
CAMLEGDYGYTF
TGTGCCATGCTGGAGGGGGACTATGGCTACACCTTC